The clone carrying this T cell receptor beta chain was observed at least ten times. The antigen is undetermined. The data originate from a study of T cells in Graves' hyperthyroidism and ophthalmopathy. Study conclusions and caveats: Blood also carried most thyroid clonotypes expanded above 0.001. Ophthalmopathy was identified by the model a median 6.5 months ahead of onset.

TCR beta CDR3 regions were amplified from RNA. HTBI primers were employed in a first-round RT-PCR of the TCR CDR3. TCRdb analysed the multiplex PCR reads with MiXCR anew, one entry per CDR3 protein. The sample consists of 50,000 to 75,000 distinct CDR3 sequences, about 50% of them appearing once. Together with thyroid ultrasound, orbital computed tomography, serum thyroxine and TRAb, clinical symptoms were used for diagnoses. Source material for PBMCs was 10 ml fresh peripheral blood. Sequenced: blood. This clonotype was obtained from a woman younger than 45 with Graves' ophthalmopathy.

The CDR3 DNA sequence: TGTGCCAGCAGCCGGGCTAGCGGGATCTCCTACGAGCAGTACTTC. This codes for CASSRASGISYEQYF. The V gene is TRBV5-6, the J gene TRBJ2-7; TRBD2 agrees at 9 bases. The V and J ends lost 4 bases and 0 bases, in that order; junction bases with no gene match: 5. The germline gives CDR1 SGHDT, CDR2 YYEEEE. The CDR3 is made up of 15 amino acids.